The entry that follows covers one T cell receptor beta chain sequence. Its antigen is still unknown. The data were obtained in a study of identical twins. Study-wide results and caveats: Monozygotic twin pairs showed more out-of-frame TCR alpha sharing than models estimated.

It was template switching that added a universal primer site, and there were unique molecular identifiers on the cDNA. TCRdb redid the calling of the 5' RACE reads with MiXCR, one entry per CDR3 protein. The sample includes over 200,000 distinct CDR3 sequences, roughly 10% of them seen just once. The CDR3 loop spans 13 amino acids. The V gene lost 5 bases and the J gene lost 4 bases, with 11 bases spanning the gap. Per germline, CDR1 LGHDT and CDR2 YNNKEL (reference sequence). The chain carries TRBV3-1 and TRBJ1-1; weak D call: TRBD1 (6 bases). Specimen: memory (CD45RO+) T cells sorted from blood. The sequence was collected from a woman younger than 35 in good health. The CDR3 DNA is TGTGCCAGCAGCGCCACAGGGATCACTGAAGCTTTCTTT. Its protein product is CASSATGITEAFF. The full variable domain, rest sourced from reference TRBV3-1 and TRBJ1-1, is DTAVSQTPKYLVTQMGNDKSIKCEQNLGHDTMYWYKQDSKKFLKIMFSYNNKELIINETVPNRFSPKSPDKAHLNLHINSLELGDSAVYFCASSATGITEAFFGQGTRLTVV.